Given below is one T cell receptor (beta chain) in context. The antigen remains undetermined. These data originate in a study of T cell responses to AZD1222 COVID-19 vaccine. Overall study findings and caveats: The donor cohort was predominantly white British with a female majority, and clonal diversity may have been underestimated. Spike-specific TCR breadth and depth were elevated following two AZD1222 doses. Nearly half of spike-specific TCRs reportedly go after variant regions that carry no mutations.

Trimming at V came to 5 bases and at J to 0 bases, leaving 8 bases not matched to a gene. Germline CDR1 and CDR2: SEHNR and FQNEAQ (reference sequence). The CDR3 spans 16 residues. This table comes from immunoSEQ multiplex PCR, and its TCRdb copy is limited to in-frame clones, with some not included. The sample consists of roughly 54,000 clones, about 90% of them appearing once. This clonotype was sampled from an adult who received the AZD1222 COVID-19 vaccine. The genes are TRBV7-9 and TRBJ1-1, with 8 bases lining up with TRBD1. The sequencing here drew on peripheral blood, taken 28 days after the second AZD1222 dose. CDR3 in amino acids: CASSRPGQALNTEAFF. For the CDR3, the DNA is TGTGCCAGCAGCCGTCCGGGACAGGCTTTGAACACTGAAGCTTTCTTT.